This entry features one TCR beta chain sequence. The antigen this receptor binds is unknown. The germline gene is not matched at one end of the junction; a read error may be the cause. This entry is derived from a study of blood T cells in healthy people across ages (dated by TCRdb to the mid-2010s). The study in broad terms: In model experiments, roughly one uniquely barcoded TCR beta cDNA molecule per two T cells was captured by template switching. To avoid experimental bias, donors of different ages were distributed randomly across sequencing lanes. The donors were divided into four age groups: young (average about 15 years), middle-aged (about 40), aged (approximately 59) and long-lived (more than 75). Two additional independent replicas of 1 million unique cDNA reads from the same blood draw were analyzed for two donors (one aged 18 to 29 and one aged 80 or older). The study measured age-related changes in TCR beta repertoire diversity using deep sequencing normalized with unique cDNA molecular identifiers.

The library was produced with 5' RACE. Data came from an Illumina HiSeq 2500. A second PCR of 7 to 11 cycles was performed with a sample-barcoded 5' primer and a J-beta primer mix. Each TCR beta cDNA molecule received a unique molecular identifier from a template-switch 5' adaptor carrying 12 random nucleotides. Each sample yielded at least 3 million CDR3-containing paired-end reads. First-strand cDNA was synthesized from all RNA with the Mint cDNA synthesis kit, primed by a TRBC-specific oligonucleotide. All cDNA was treated with uracil-DNA glycosylase and then went through a first 18-cycle PCR with the universal primers M1SS and BC2_uni_R. Under the source paper's analysis protocol: Normalization of each sample was performed by random selection of 1 million high-quality reads, each carrying a distinct molecular identifier. Instead of being binned into consensus sequences, reads with shared molecular identifiers were discarded. MiTCR, set to a Q25 quality threshold and the strictest error-elimination algorithm, was used for CDR3 identification, clonotype clustering and error correction. A nonparametric unseen species model with Euler transformation was used to estimate a lower bound on total TCR beta diversity. TCRdb trimmed the raw reads at Q25, called clones with MiXCR and kept productive beta chains. CDR3 protein duplicates are merged, each entry listing the most common genes and DNA. TCRdb's processing, not the study's, gives the V and J calls here. The sample table contains around 1,100,000 distinct CDR3 sequences; only one count was recorded for around two fifths of them. The biggest ten clones account for around 12% of the sample.

General study outcomes and caveats: Estimates of total diversity from one million sequenced T cells were regarded as lower bounds and underestimates. As age increased, observed TCR beta diversity per million T cells dropped in a roughly linear way, and a significant reduction was already evident by age 40. Because the CMV infection status of the donors was unknown, age-related changes in expanded clonotypes may potentially have been confounded. Compared with the aged group, the long-lived group had more naive CD4+ T cells, fewer expanded clones and increased TCR diversity, a pattern suggesting age selection. Because profiling used bulk unsorted PBMCs, naive and antigen-experienced compartments could not be compared conclusively. The percentage of naive T cells measured by flow cytometry correlated strongly with observed TCR beta diversity.

The donors were 40 or so Caucasian individuals from Russia, aged about 6 to 95 years, who were systemically healthy. Ten milliliters of peripheral blood were drawn from each donor into EDTA-treated Vacutainer tubes. Ficoll-Paque density-gradient centrifugation was used to isolate PBMCs, with at least 6.5 million per sample. Trizol reagent was used to extract total RNA from PBMCs, with at least 6 micrograms per sample. For every donor, an aliquot of PBMCs went through flow cytometry to measure the percentages of naive CD45RAhigh/CD27high T cells. This TCR derives from a young man in good health. The specimen was blood.

The nucleotide sequence reads as follows: TGTGTCATCAGTGGGGACAGCCGCTACACCTTC. Translated, this gives CVISGDSRYTF. The rearranged chain carries TRBV10-3 and TRBJ1-2, with 7 junctional bases fitting TRBD1. The CDR3 has 11 amino acids, counting the end cysteine and phenylalanine. This entry keeps only the CDR3 DNA: 33 bases, framed from base 1. From the germline V gene, CDR1 is ENHRY and CDR2 is SYGVKD.